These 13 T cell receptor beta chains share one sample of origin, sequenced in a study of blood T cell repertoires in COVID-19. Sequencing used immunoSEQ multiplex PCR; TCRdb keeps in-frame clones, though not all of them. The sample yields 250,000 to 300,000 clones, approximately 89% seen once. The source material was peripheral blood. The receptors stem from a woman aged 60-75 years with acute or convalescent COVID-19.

The CDR3 sequence is CASSYVSRSYEQYF. DNA of the CDR3: TGTGCCAGCAGTTACGTCTCCCGGTCCTACGAGCAGTACTTC. The chain couples TRBV6-6 to TRBJ2-7; D uncertain. Germline CDR1 and CDR2: MNHNY and SVGAGI (reference sequence). The CDR3 totals 14 residues. V gave up 2 bases and J gave up 1 base, with 9 bases separating them.

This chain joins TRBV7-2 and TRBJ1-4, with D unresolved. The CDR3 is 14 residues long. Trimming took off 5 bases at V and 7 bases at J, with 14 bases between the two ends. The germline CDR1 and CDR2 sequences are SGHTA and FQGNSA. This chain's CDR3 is CASSPGRGPEKLFF. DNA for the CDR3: TGTGCCAGCAGCCCCGGCCGAGGCCCTGAAAAACTGTTTTTT.

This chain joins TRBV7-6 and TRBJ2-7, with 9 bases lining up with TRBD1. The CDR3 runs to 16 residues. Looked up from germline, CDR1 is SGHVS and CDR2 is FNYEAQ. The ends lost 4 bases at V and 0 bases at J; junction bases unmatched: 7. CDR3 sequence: CASSSTRDRDSYEQYF. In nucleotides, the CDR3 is TGTGCCAGCAGCTCGACCCGGGACAGGGACTCCTACGAGCAGTACTTC.

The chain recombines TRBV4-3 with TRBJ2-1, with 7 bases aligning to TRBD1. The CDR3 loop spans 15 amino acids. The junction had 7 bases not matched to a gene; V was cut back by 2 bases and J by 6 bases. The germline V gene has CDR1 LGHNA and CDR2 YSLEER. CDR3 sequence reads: CASSQQQGIGNEQFF. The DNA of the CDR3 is TGCGCCAGCAGCCAACAACAGGGGATAGGCAATGAGCAGTTCTTC.

CDR3 DNA sequence: TGTGCCAGCAGTGATTGGACAGGTTTCTCCTACGAGCAGTACTTC. The encoded protein is CASSDWTGFSYEQYF. The chain links TRBV6-1 to TRBJ2-7; the match to TRBD1 covers 7 bases. This CDR3 is built from 15 residues. Germline values: CDR1 MNHNS, CDR2 SASEGT. V lost 3 bases, J lost 0 bases, and 5 bases stayed unmatched.

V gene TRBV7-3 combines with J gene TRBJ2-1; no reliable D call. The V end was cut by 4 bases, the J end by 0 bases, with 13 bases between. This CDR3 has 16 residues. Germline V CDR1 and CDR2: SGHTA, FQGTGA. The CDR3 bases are TGTGCCAGCAGCTCGAACACAAGGAGCTCCTACAATGAGCAGTTCTTC. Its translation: CASSSNTRSSYNEQFF.

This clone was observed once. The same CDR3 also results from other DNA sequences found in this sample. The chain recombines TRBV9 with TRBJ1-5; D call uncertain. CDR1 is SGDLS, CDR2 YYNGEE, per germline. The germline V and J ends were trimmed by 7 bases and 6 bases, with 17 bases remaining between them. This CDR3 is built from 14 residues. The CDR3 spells CASGLTGEGQPQHF. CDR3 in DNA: TGTGCCAGCGGCCTAACTGGGGAGGGTCAGCCCCAGCATTTT. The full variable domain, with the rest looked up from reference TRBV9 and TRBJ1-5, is DSGVTQTPKHLITATGQRVTLRCSPRSGDLSVYWYQQSLDQGLQFLIQYYNGEERAKGNILERFSAQQFPDLHSELNLSSLELGDSALYFCASGLTGEGQPQHFGDGTRLSIL.

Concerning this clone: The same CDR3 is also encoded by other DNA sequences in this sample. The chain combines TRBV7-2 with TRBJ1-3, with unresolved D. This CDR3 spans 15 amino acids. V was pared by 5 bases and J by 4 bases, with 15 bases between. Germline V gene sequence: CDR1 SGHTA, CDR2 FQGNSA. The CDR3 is CASSPRGRGGNTIYF. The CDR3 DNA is TGTGCCAGCAGCCCTCGAGGGCGCGGAGGAAACACCATATATTTT. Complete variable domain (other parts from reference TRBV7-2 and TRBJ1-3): GAGVSQSPSNKVTEKGKDVELRCDPISGHTALYWYRQSLGQGLEFLIYFQGNSAPDKSGLPSDRFSAERTGGSVSTLTIQRTQQEDSAVYLCASSPRGRGGNTIYFGEGSWLTVV.

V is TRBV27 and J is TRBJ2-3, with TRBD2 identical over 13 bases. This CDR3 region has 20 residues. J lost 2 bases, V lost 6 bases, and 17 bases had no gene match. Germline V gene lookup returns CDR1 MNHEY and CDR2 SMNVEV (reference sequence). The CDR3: CASSPGWGRTSGGPTDTQYF. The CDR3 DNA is TGTGCCAGCAGCCCGGGGTGGGGCCGGACTAGCGGGGGCCCCACAGATACGCAGTATTTT.

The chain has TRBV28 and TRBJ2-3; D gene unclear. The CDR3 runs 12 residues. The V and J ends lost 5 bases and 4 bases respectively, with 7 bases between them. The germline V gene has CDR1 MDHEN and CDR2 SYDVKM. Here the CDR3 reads CASSTFSDTQYF. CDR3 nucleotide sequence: TGTGCCAGCAGTACTTTCTCAGATACGCAGTATTTT.

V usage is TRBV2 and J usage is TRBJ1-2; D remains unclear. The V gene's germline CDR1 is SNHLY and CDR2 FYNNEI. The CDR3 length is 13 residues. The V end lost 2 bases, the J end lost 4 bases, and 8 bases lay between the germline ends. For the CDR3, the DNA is TGTGCCAGCAGTGAAAAGCCTATCTATGGCTACACCTTC. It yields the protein CASSEKPIYGYTF.

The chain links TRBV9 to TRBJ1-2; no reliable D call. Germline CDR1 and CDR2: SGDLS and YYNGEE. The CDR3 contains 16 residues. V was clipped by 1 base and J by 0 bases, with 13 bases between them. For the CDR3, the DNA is TGTGCCAGCAGCGTACCCCGGTCGGGGACTAACTATGGCTACACCTTC. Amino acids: CASSVPRSGTNYGYTF.

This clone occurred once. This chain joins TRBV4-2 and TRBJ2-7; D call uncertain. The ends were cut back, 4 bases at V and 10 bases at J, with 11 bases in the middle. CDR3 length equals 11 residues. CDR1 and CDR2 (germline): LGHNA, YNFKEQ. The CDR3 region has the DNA TGTGCCAGCAGCCTTCAGGATACCCAGTACTTC. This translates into CASSLQDTQYF.